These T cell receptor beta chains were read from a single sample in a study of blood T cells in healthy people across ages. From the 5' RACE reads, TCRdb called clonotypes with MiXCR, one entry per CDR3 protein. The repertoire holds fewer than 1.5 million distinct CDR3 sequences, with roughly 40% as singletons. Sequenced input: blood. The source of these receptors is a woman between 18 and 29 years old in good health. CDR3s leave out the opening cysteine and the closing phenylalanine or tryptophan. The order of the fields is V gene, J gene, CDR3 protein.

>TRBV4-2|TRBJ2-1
ASSHLGSPTEQF
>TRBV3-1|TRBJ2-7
ASSQSPTSGIYEQY
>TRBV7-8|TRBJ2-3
ASSLIFPRDTQY
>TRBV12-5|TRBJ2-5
ASASGAGIYNEQY
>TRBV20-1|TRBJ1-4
SAPTGMANEKLF
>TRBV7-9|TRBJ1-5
ASSLGYMGQPQH
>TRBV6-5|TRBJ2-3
ASSYPNGYRGGPDTQY
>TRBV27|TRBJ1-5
ASSLGWRQPQH
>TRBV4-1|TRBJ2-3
ANSHPEGASTDTQY
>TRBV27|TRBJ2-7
ASSPASGGTYEQY
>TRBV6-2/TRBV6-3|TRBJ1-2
ASSYGGGSNYGYT
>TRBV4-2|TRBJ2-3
ASSQEIAGQSTDTQY
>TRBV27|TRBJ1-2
ASSFRGQDYGYT
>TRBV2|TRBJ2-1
ASSEAVGTSRNNEQF
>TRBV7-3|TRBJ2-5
ASSLQWSQETQY
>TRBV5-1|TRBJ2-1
ASSSEGGRRNEQF
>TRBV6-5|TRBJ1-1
ASSLGEDKSHEAF
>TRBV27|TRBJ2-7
ASSSLTGSYLSYEQY
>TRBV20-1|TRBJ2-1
SARGVSVDEQF
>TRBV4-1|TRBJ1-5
ASSPTASSNQPQH
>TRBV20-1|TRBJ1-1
SASAGQGVNTEAF
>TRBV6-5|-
ASSPFDTAETQY
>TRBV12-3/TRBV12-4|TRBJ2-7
ASSLWQAGYEQY
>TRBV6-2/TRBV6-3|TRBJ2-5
ASSSPTSGRETQY
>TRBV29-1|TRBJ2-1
SVGKGQAYNEQF
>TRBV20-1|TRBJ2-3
SPTTASTDTQY
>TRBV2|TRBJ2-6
ASIGQGLTGANVLT
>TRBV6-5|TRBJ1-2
ASSLTSLSGYT
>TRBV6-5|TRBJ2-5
ASSYPGGEQY
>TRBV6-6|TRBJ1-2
ASSPGGGTKYYGYT
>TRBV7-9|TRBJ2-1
ASSLDLAYNEQF
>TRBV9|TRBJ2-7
ASSVGLAGNNEQY
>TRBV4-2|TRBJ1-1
ASSPGAGTVTEAF
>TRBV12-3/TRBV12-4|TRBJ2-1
ASSFKQRSYNEQF
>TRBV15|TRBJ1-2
ATSRGQAFYYGYT
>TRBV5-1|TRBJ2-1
ASSSARSTYNEQF
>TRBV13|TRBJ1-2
ASSGGVDGYT
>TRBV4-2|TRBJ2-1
ASSPLRRGGSYNEQF
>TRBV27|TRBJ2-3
ASSLTKDTQY
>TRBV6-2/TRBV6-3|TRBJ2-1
ASSFSGEKQF
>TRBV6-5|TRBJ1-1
ASSLTGAQNGEAF
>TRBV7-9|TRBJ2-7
ASSTSSNEQY
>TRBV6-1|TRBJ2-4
ASSPGLAGSAKNIQY
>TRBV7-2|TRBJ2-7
ASSSLTGTTFYEQY
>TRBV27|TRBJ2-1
ASSPQKVAGYNEQF
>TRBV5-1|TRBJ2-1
ASSSTSRYNEQF
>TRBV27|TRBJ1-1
ASSYLGGYTEAF
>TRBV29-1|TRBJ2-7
SVEGAAGEAYEQY
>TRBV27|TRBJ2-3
ASSLLDRVSTDTQY
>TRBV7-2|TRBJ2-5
ASSFIDQETQY
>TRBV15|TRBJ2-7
ATSRTPSLYEQY
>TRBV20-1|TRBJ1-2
SARDGGGGYGYT
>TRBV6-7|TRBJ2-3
ASSYSRGGVIRADTQY
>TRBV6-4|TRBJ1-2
APARGGYT
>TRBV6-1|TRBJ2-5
ASRRLIIGGVGEQY
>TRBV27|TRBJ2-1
ASFPRQPWYNEQF
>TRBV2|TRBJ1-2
ASGWQAEGSNYGYT
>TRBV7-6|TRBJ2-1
ASSRTSGSTVEQF
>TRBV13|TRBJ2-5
ASSLGQGGRETQY
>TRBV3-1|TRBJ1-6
ASSPGQAMNSPLH